These 27 T cell receptor beta chains share one sample of origin, sequenced in a study of blood T cells in healthy people across ages. The use of a sample-barcoded 5' primer and a J-beta primer mix characterized a second PCR of roughly 6 to 12 cycles. TCRdb re-called the 5' RACE reads with MiXCR, one entry per CDR3 protein. The data hold some 800,000 distinct CDR3 sequences, with more than 20% observed a single time. The sample also formed part of further work on T cells of mothers and their children.

The sequencing input was blood. These receptors came from a boy younger than 18 in good health.

This clonotype was seen a handful of times. V gene TRBV6-4 combines with J gene TRBJ2-2, with D maybe TRBD2 (5 bases). From germline, CDR1 is MRHNA and CDR2 SNTAGT. The CDR3 is made up of 15 amino acids. V was pared by 0 bases and J by 6 bases, with 11 bases between. The CDR3 DNA sequence: TGTGCCAGCAGTGACTCGGCTAGCTTTGCCGGGGAGCTGTTTTTT. Translated, it gives CASSDSASFAGELFF.

This rearrangement joins TRBV29-1 to TRBJ2-7; possibly TRBD1 or TRBD2 for D (5 bases each). CDR1 is SQVTM, CDR2 ANQGSEA, per germline. V gave up 3 bases and J gave up 2 bases, with 14 bases separating them. The CDR3 has 14 residues. Here the CDR3 reads CSVESRDGAYEQYF. CDR3 bases: TGCAGCGTTGAGTCCCGGGACGGTGCCTACGAGCAGTACTTC.

This clonotype turned up a few times. A much larger clone lies a single base off, so this may be a read error. The CDR3 sequence: CASSLDGRAYEQYF. CDR3 nucleotide sequence: TGTGCCAGCAGCTTGGACGGGAGGGCCTACGAGCAGTACTTC. This rearrangement joins TRBV7-3 to TRBJ2-7, with 8 bases fitting TRBD2. The ends lost 3 bases at V and 2 bases at J; junction bases unmatched: 3. The CDR3 extends over 14 amino acids. CDR1 and CDR2 (germline): SGHTA, FQGTGA.

The gene calls are TRBV6-5 and TRBJ1-4, with D perhaps TRBD1 (5 bases). The CDR3 contains 15 residues. Trimming cost V 4 bases and J 8 bases, with 17 bases left between them. Germline CDR1 and CDR2: MNHEY and SVGAGI. CDR3 nucleotide sequence: TGTGCCAGCAGTTTGGGGCGACCACAAAGCGAAAAACTGTTTTTT. As protein: CASSLGRPQSEKLFF.

In this sample, this clonotype turned up a few times. The V and J genes are TRBV20-1 and TRBJ1-1; D is unclear. This CDR3 spans 11 amino acids. Trimming left V 5 bases short and J 7 bases short, with 11 bases between. From germline, CDR1 is DFQATT and CDR2 SNEGSKA (reference sequence). CDR3 nucleotides: TGCAGTGCTCAAGAACGATATGAAGCTTTCTTT. This translates into CSAQERYEAFF.

The J gene is TRBJ2-1, the V gene TRBV28, with 8 bases that match TRBD2. Germline loops: CDR1 MDHEN, CDR2 SYDVKM. Losses at the gene ends were 2 bases for V and 7 bases for J; bases not matched to a gene: 7. CDR3 length: 15 residues. The CDR3 reads CASSLTGGLGNEQFF. As DNA, the CDR3 is TGTGCCAGCAGTTTAACGGGGGGGCTTGGGAATGAGCAGTTCTTC.

The chain joins TRBV7-2 to TRBJ2-7, with D perhaps TRBD1 (8 bases). V was cut by 4 bases and J by 2 bases, with 15 bases left in between. The V gene's germline CDR1 is SGHTA and CDR2 FQGNSA. The CDR3 extends over 15 amino acids. CDR3 sequence (DNA): TGTGCCAGCAGCTCGGACAGGGACTATGCCTACGAGCAGTACTTC. Translating gives CASSSDRDYAYEQYF.

The V call is TRBV3-1, the J call TRBJ2-5; 10 positions match TRBD2. The CDR3 is 16 amino acids. V gave up 0 bases and J gave up 2 bases; unmatched junction bases: 3. Germline loops: CDR1 LGHDT, CDR2 YNNKEL (reference sequence). The CDR3 spells CASSQETSGPQETQYF. The CDR3 nucleotides are TGTGCCAGCAGCCAAGAGACTAGCGGGCCACAAGAGACCCAGTACTTC.

This chain connects TRBV20-1 to TRBJ1-2; the match to TRBD1 covers 7 bases. Trimming removed 6 bases from V and 2 bases from J; junction bases left unmatched: 9. CDR1 DFQATT and CDR2 SNEGSKA come from the germline V gene (reference sequence). The CDR3 is 14 residues long. CDR3 region: CSASKPGQNYGYTF. For the CDR3, the DNA is TGCAGTGCAAGCAAACCGGGACAGAACTATGGCTACACCTTC.

As to this clonotype: The junction does not match germline at one end; this may be a read error. The chain joins TRBV11-2 to TRBJ2-5, with TRBD2 matching over 10 bases. The J call is doubtful: the DNA matches TRBJ2-1 better. The CDR3 contains 19 residues. CDR1 is SGHAT and CDR2 is FQNNGV in the germline V gene. In DNA, the CDR3 is TGCGCCAGCAGCTTTACCCAGGGGCAGCGGGGGGGCCCTGGGAATGAGCAGTTCTTC. Translation: CASSFTQGQRGGPGNEQFF.

This clonotype came up a few times. This rearrangement joins TRBV13 to TRBJ2-7; D may be TRBD1 (6 bases). Trimming removed 5 bases from V and 2 bases from J, with 13 bases in between. The germline V gene has CDR1 PRHDT and CDR2 FYEKMQ (reference sequence). This CDR3 is built from 14 residues. CDR3: CASSARQAPYEQYF. The CDR3 DNA reads TGTGCCAGCAGCGCCCGACAGGCTCCCTACGAGCAGTACTTC.

CDR3 residues: CSATDRTGDAIDTQYF. The CDR3 nucleotides are TGCAGTGCTACCGACCGGACAGGGGATGCAATAGATACGCAGTATTTT. This chain links TRBV20-1 with TRBJ2-3, with 9 bases lining up with TRBD1. The ends lost 4 bases at V and 5 bases at J; junction bases unmatched: 13. The CDR3 is made up of 16 amino acids. From germline, CDR1 is DFQATT and CDR2 SNEGSKA (reference sequence).

The rearrangement uses TRBV18 and TRBJ2-3; tentative D call: TRBD2 (5 bases). The ends were cut back, 0 bases at V and 4 bases at J, with 14 bases in the middle. Germline V gives CDR1 KGHSH, CDR2 LQKENI. This CDR3 is 16 amino acids long. The CDR3: CASSPPERTGPDTQYF. The CDR3, as DNA: TGTGCCAGCTCACCACCGGAGCGGACGGGCCCAGATACGCAGTATTTT.

This clonotype occurred a few times. The junction does not match germline at one end; this may be a read error. This chain links TRBV7-7 with TRBJ2-1, with D perhaps matching TRBD2 (5 bases). This CDR3 has 15 residues. Germline V CDR1 and CDR2: SSHAT, FNYEAQ (reference sequence). CDR3 DNA sequence: TGTGCTAGCAGCCTCGGGCCGGGATGGAACAATGAGCAGTTCTTC. This encodes CASSLGPGWNNEQFF.

This clonotype was seen only a few times. A read error may account for a junction end that differs from germline. The genes are TRBV7-3 and TRBJ2-3; a weak D match, TRBD2 (5 bases). CDR1 is SGHTA and CDR2 is FQGTGA in the germline V gene. The CDR3 spans 14 residues. The CDR3 protein is CASSPLGRADTRYF. The CDR3 nucleotides are TGTGCCAGCAGCCCGCTTGGGCGGGCAGATACGCGGTATTTT.

This clonotype was found a few times. The gene calls are TRBV28 and TRBJ2-5; 8 positions match TRBD1. The last part of the DNA fits TRBJ2-1 better; the J call may be wrong. The CDR3 has 14 amino acids. CDR1 and CDR2 from the germline V gene are MDHEN and SYDVKM. CDR3 DNA sequence: TGTGCCAGCGGCCCCAGGGGGCGGTACAATGAGCAGTTCTTC. It translates to CASGPRGRYNEQFF.

This sequence joins TRBV18 and TRBJ2-7, with a weak D call TRBD1 (6 bases). CDR3 length: 15 amino acids. The germline V and J ends were trimmed by 6 bases and 2 bases, with 17 bases remaining between them. Germline CDR1 is KGHSH and CDR2 is LQKENI. This CDR3 reads CASSLGQRGPYEQYF. CDR3 coding DNA: TGTGCCAGCTCCCTCGGACAGCGCGGACCCTACGAGCAGTACTTC.

This clonotype came up a few times. This chain links TRBV7-6 with TRBJ2-4, with D perhaps assigned TRBD1 or TRBD2 (5 bases each). CDR1 SGHVS and CDR2 FNYEAQ come from the germline V gene. Trimming stripped 5 bases from V and 8 bases from J, with 13 bases between. The CDR3 totals 13 residues. Written as DNA, the CDR3 is TGTGCCAGCAGCCCCCGCTTGGGGGACATTCAGTACTTC. Residues: CASSPRLGDIQYF.

This clonotype was found many times. J is TRBJ2-4 and V is TRBV28; 7 positions agree with TRBD1. The V segment lost 6 bases and the J segment 9 bases; nucleotides outside the gene matches: 14. CDR3 size: 15 residues. From germline, CDR1 is MDHEN and CDR2 SYDVKM. The CDR3 loop reads CASSSSDRVRGIQYF. For the CDR3, the DNA is TGTGCCAGCAGCTCCTCTGACAGGGTTCGGGGCATTCAGTACTTC.

This clonotype was detected ten times or more. J is TRBJ2-2 and V is TRBV6-5; the D gene is possibly TRBD1 (6 bases). Germline assignment: CDR1 MNHEY and CDR2 SVGAGI. V lost 6 bases and J 4 bases, leaving 12 bases between the germline ends. The CDR3 loop spans 14 amino acids. The CDR3 DNA follows: TGTGCCAGCAGACCCGGGACACCCACCGGGGAGCTGTTTTTT. Protein sequence: CASRPGTPTGELFF.

This clonotype was detected a few times. The V and J genes are TRBV28 and TRBJ2-2; unclear D gene. Germline-derived CDR1 and CDR2 are MDHEN and SYDVKM. V lost 2 bases and J lost 5, with 6 bases in between. The CDR3 runs 13 residues. The chain's CDR3 is CASSLLATGELFF. Written as DNA, the CDR3 is TGTGCCAGCAGTTTACTCGCAACCGGGGAGCTGTTTTTT.

This clonotype has more than one count but fewer than ten. The rearrangement links TRBV9 to TRBJ2-4, with 8 bases matching TRBD2. Germline loops: CDR1 SGDLS, CDR2 YYNGEE. CDR3 length: 14 residues. The junction had 3 bases not matched to a gene; V was cut back by 0 bases and J by 7 bases. CDR3 in DNA: TGTGCCAGCAGCGTAGATCCTAGCGGGAACATTCAGTACTTC. Its protein is CASSVDPSGNIQYF.

This rearrangement joins TRBV6-5 to TRBJ2-2; 11 bases line up with TRBD2. V lost 6 bases to trimming and J lost 3 bases; unmatched junction nucleotides: 3. CDR3 length: 15 residues. Germline assignment: CDR1 MNHEY and CDR2 SVGAGI. CDR3 bases: TGTGCCAGCAGGGGGACTAGCGGACACACCGGGGAGCTGTTTTTT. Protein product: CASRGTSGHTGELFF.

The rearrangement links TRBV2 to TRBJ1-5; 7 bases align to TRBD1. The CDR3 is made up of 14 amino acids. V lost 4 bases and J lost 5; bases outside the gene matches: 5. CDR1 and CDR2 (germline): SNHLY, FYNNEI. CDR3 in DNA: TGTGCCAGCAGTGGAGGGACAGCGGATCAGCCCCAGCATTTT. Encoded protein: CASSGGTADQPQHF. The entire variable domain, with the rest obtained from reference TRBV2 and TRBJ1-5, is as follows: EPEVTQTPSHQVTQMGQEVILRCVPISNHLYFYWYRQILGQKVEFLVSFYNNEISEKSEIFDDQFSVERPDGSNFTLKIRSTKLEDSAMYFCASSGGTADQPQHFGDGTRLSIL.

The chain has TRBV12-3 or TRBV12-4 and TRBJ2-5; D not resolved. The J call may be faulty, since TRBJ2-7 better matches the DNA end. The CDR3 consists of 13 residues. CDR3: CASSFAVAYEQYF. DNA of the CDR3: TGTGCCAGCAGTTTTGCCGTCGCCTACGAGCAGTACTTC.

V is TRBV4-3 and J is TRBJ2-3; 14 positions agree with TRBD2. CDR1 is LGHNA, CDR2 YSLEER, per germline. This CDR3 contains 18 residues. V lost 0 bases to trimming and J lost 8 bases; unmatched junction nucleotides: 10. CDR3 nucleotide sequence: TGCGCCAGCAGCCAAGATAAGACTAGCGGGAGGGCCGGAGGTACGCAGTATTTT. This translates into CASSQDKTSGRAGGTQYF.

A few counts support this clonotype. The rearrangement joins TRBV10-3 to TRBJ1-1, with no clear D. Germline-derived CDR1 and CDR2 are ENHRY and SYGVKD. Trimming left V 4 bases short and J 2 bases short, with 8 bases between. This CDR3 has 13 amino acids. CDR3 residues: CAISGLENTEAFF. CDR3 sequence (DNA): TGTGCCATCAGTGGACTGGAAAACACTGAAGCTTTCTTT.